These 5 T cell receptor beta chains came from one sample sequenced in a study of STAT5B mutations in CD4+ large granular lymphocyte leukemia. Produced via immunoSEQ multiplex PCR; TCRdb's table is partial and in-frame only. The repertoire consists of over 35,000 clones, with roughly 83% occurring once and the leading ten covering approximately 0.32%. Sequences were obtained from CD4+ T cells from blood buffy coats. Source of these receptors: a human donor in good health.

The genes are TRBV28 and TRBJ1-5, with TRBD1 matching 7 bases. The germline V gene has CDR1 MDHEN and CDR2 SYDVKM. This CDR3 contains 13 residues. J gave up 7 bases and V 9 bases, and 9 bases lay outside the gene matches. The chain's CDR3 is CARRTGVRQPQHF. The CDR3 DNA follows: TGTGCCAGAAGAACAGGGGTAAGGCAGCCCCAGCATTTT. Drawing the rest from reference TRBV28 and TRBJ1-5, the complete variable domain is DVKVTQSSRYLVKRTGEKVFLECVQDMDHENMFWYRQDPGLGLRLIYFSYDVKMKEKGDIPEGYSVSREKKERFSLILESASTNQTSMYLCARRTGVRQPQHFGDGTRLSIL.

This clone was found once. The rearrangement uses TRBV5-1 and TRBJ2-1; D is perhaps TRBD1 or TRBD2 (6 bases each). V lost 3 bases, J lost 10 bases, and 20 bases lay in between. CDR3 length: 15 amino acids. Germline-derived CDR1 and CDR2 are SGHRS and YFSETQ. CDR3 DNA: TGCGCCAGCAGCTCAAATCCCGGGGGCCGCCGCGAGCAGTTCTTC. Residues: CASSSNPGGRREQFF.

The rearrangement links TRBV4-2 to TRBJ2-1; no clear D gene. Looked up from germline, CDR1 is LGHNA and CDR2 is YNFKEQ. This CDR3 spans 13 amino acids. The germline V and J ends were trimmed by 0 bases and 7 bases, with 7 bases remaining between them. DNA for the CDR3: TGTGCCAGCAGCCAAGATCATCGTAATGAGCAGTTCTTC. This gives the protein CASSQDHRNEQFF.

This clone was detected once. The chain uses TRBV7-3 and TRBJ1-5, with 9 bases matching TRBD1. Germline assignment: CDR1 SGHTA and CDR2 FQGTGA. The CDR3 loop spans 16 amino acids. With V trimmed by 3 bases and J by 5 bases, 8 bases remained unmatched. CDR3 sequence: CASSFTGTGSDQPQHF. The CDR3 DNA follows: TGTGCCAGCAGCTTCACCGGGACAGGGTCCGATCAGCCCCAGCATTTT. Together with reference TRBV7-3 and TRBJ1-5, the CDR3 gives the full variable domain: GAGVSQTPSNKVTEKGKYVELRCDPISGHTALYWYRQSLGQGPEFLIYFQGTGAADDSGLPNDRFFAVRPEGSVSTLKIQRTERGDSAVYLCASSFTGTGSDQPQHFGDGTRLSIL.

The gene calls are TRBV19 and TRBJ2-5, with 10 bases lining up with TRBD2. The trim removed 9 bases at V and 0 bases at J, leaving 13 bases unmatched. Germline V gene lookup returns CDR1 LNHDA and CDR2 SQIVND (reference sequence). The CDR3 runs to 17 residues. The CDR3 loop is CARLGLAGDSYQETQYF. The CDR3 region has the DNA TGTGCCAGGTTGGGGCTAGCGGGGGATTCGTACCAAGAGACCCAGTACTTC.